A selection of T cell receptor beta chains follows, all from one sample in a study of T-cell memory formation after mild COVID-19. MiXCR, applied by TCRdb to the 5' RACE reads, yields one record per CDR3 protein. The data contain 85,000 to 130,000 distinct CDR3 sequences, 9.5% to 15% of them singletons. The sequenced sample consisted of PBMCs or a T cell subset sorted from them (not recorded which). The source of these receptors is an adult woman who had mild COVID-19 (a few samples of this study predate the infection). Cell type and time point are not known. Each CDR3 is given with its conserved first and last residue. A D gene is named only where the DNA matches it firmly. Expanded clones get a size class; other rows say once, few or many, or leave the size out.

clone_size d_call j_call v_call cdr3_nt cdr3_aa
many TRBD2 TRBJ2-2 TRBV4-3 TGCGCCAGCAGCCAGTGGCGGGAGGGCCTGACCGGGGAGCTGTTTTTT CASSQWREGLTGELFF
few TRBD1 TRBJ2-5 TRBV7-9 TGTGCCAGCAGCTTTCTCGGACAGGGGGCAGGTGTAAGCGAGACCCAGTACTTC CASSFLGQGAGVSETQYF
. . TRBJ1-3 TRBV12-3/TRBV12-4 TGTGCCAGCAGTCCTCTCTCCGACTCCCTCCTCTCTGGAAACACCATATATTTT CASSPLSDSLLSGNTIYF
. . TRBJ2-1 TRBV5-1 TGCGCCAGCAGCTTGGCCATCGGCAATGAGCAGTTCTTC CASSLAIGNEQFF
many TRBD2 TRBJ2-1 TRBV11-2 TGTGCCAGCACTCCCGGGCGGCTAGCGGGAAACTACAATGAGCAGTTCTTC CASTPGRLAGNYNEQFF
. TRBD1 TRBJ1-2 TRBV12-3/TRBV12-4 TGTGCCAGCAGTTTAGGGCAGGGGGCGTCATATGGCTACACCTTC CASSLGQGASYGYTF
. TRBD2 TRBJ2-7 TRBV7-6 TGTGCCAGCAGCTCCGGGACTAGTTATGACGAGCAGTACTTC CASSSGTSYDEQYF
. . TRBJ1-1 TRBV12-3/TRBV12-4 TGTGCCAGCATTCATAGGGGAGGTGAAGCTTTCTTT CASIHRGGEAFF
many . TRBJ1-1 TRBV4-1 TGCGCCAGCAGCCAGAACACTGAAGCTTTCTTT CASSQNTEAFF
few TRBD1 TRBJ1-2 TRBV7-9 TGTGCCAGCAGCCCCAGCTTAGGGGGCCATGGCTACACCTTC CASSPSLGGHGYTF
. . TRBJ2-7 TRBV12-3/TRBV12-4 TGTGCCAGCGGTCCGTCCTACGAGCAGTACTTC CASGPSYEQYF
. . TRBJ1-2 TRBV29-1 TGCAGCGTTGAAGAGCTAGATAATAACTATGGCTACACCTTC CSVEELDNNYGYTF
few . TRBJ1-5 TRBV6-2/TRBV6-3 TGTGCCAGCAGTTCCCTTGACACTAGCAATCAGCCCCAGCATTTT CASSSLDTSNQPQHF
few . TRBJ2-7 TRBV6-5 TGTGCCAGCAGTTACGATGACGAGCAGTACTTC CASSYDDEQYF
. . TRBJ2-3 TRBV21-1 TGTGCCAGCAGCAAAAACCAGGAAGGGGATACGCAGTATTTT CASSKNQEGDTQYF
. TRBD2 TRBJ2-1 TRBV28 TGTGCCAGCAGGGTAGCGGGAGCATCCTACAATGAGCAGTTCTTC CASRVAGASYNEQFF
few TRBD1 TRBJ2-1 TRBV6-2/TRBV6-3 TGTGCCAGCAGTACAGGGACAGGGCTAGTGAATGAGCAGTTCTTC CASSTGTGLVNEQFF
many . TRBJ2-7 TRBV5-1 TGCGCCAGCAGCTTGTGGCCAGGAGGCGAGCAGTACTTC CASSLWPGGEQYF
many . TRBJ1-1 TRBV6-5 TGTGCCAGCAGTTATTCCTGGGACATGAACACTGAAGCTTTCTTT CASSYSWDMNTEAFF
few . TRBJ2-2 TRBV7-4 TGTGCCAGCAGCTCAACCTCAGGGCCCGGGGAGCTGTTTTTT CASSSTSGPGELFF
. . TRBJ2-7 TRBV10-3 TGTGCCACCATTGCAACAGAATCCTCCTACGAGCAGTACTTC CATIATESSYEQYF
many . TRBJ2-7 TRBV29-1 TGCAGCGTTGATGACGGGGGATCCTACGAGCAGTACTTC CSVDDGGSYEQYF
. TRBD2 TRBJ2-1 TRBV6-2/TRBV6-3 TGTGCCTCGGGGCGGGAGGCTTCCAATGAGCAGTTCTTC CASGREASNEQFF
few . TRBJ2-7 TRBV6-5 TGTGCCAGCAGTTACTGGGGCGTCCCCCCCAACGAGCAGTACTTC CASSYWGVPPNEQYF
few . TRBJ2-3 TRBV20-1 TGCAGTGCTAGTTGGTGGCGACAGCTTCACGGGGGCCGCACAGATACGCAGTATTTT CSASWWRQLHGGRTDTQYF
few . TRBJ2-5 TRBV20-1 TGCAGTGCTAGAGATGGACGGCAACAAGAGACCCAGTACTTC CSARDGRQQETQYF
. . TRBJ1-1 TRBV6-2/TRBV6-3 TGTGCCAGCAGTCCCTTGGGGGGAGAGGACACTGAAGCTTTCTTT CASSPLGGEDTEAFF
. . TRBJ2-7 TRBV6-2/TRBV6-3 TGTGCCTCCCGCGGGGACCCAACCTACGAGCAGTACTTC CASRGDPTYEQYF
. . TRBJ1-2 TRBV5-6 TGTGCCAGCAGCTCCAACCCGGTGTGGGGTTCTGGCTACACCTTC CASSSNPVWGSGYTF
. . TRBJ2-1 TRBV27 TGTGCCAGCAGACGGGGGACCGTCTACAATGAGCAGTTCTTC CASRRGTVYNEQFF
few . TRBJ2-5 TRBV28 TGTGCCAGCAGTCGACAGTTACAAGAGACCCAGTACTTC CASSRQLQETQYF
. . TRBJ2-1 TRBV20-1 TGCAGTGCTAGGGACGAGGGATGGAGCTACAATGAGCAGTTCTTC CSARDEGWSYNEQFF
. . TRBJ1-2 TRBV7-9 TGTGCCAGCAGCTTAGCGGACCGACTCTATGGCTACACCTTC CASSLADRLYGYTF
few . TRBJ2-4 TRBV9 TGTGCCAGCAGTCCCTCCCGGGTGGCCAAAAACATTCAGTACTTC CASSPSRVAKNIQYF
. TRBD1 TRBJ1-4 TRBV5-1 TGCGCCAGCAGCCCGAGACAGGGGGAAGAAAAACTGTTTTTT CASSPRQGEEKLFF
few . TRBJ1-3 TRBV7-9 TGTGCCAGCAGCTCCTGGACGGATTCTGGAAACACCATATATTTT CASSSWTDSGNTIYF
. . TRBJ1-3 TRBV12-3/TRBV12-4 TGTGCCAGCAGTCCCCCGGTGGTACAACTCTCTGGAAACACCATATATTTT CASSPPVVQLSGNTIYF
many . TRBJ2-1 TRBV12-3/TRBV12-4 TGTGCCAGCCGTTCTTCTTCCACCTACAATGAGCAGTTCTTC CASRSSSTYNEQFF
. . TRBJ2-1 TRBV29-1 TGCAGCGTTGAGGTCGCAGGGGCGGGCTACAATGAGCAGTTCTTC CSVEVAGAGYNEQFF
. TRBD1 TRBJ2-5 TRBV24-1 TGTGCCACCAGTGATCCCGGGACAGGGCTTGAGACCCAGTACTTC CATSDPGTGLETQYF
few . TRBJ2-7 TRBV11-2 TGTGCCAGCAGGCCAGGCCTCGAACGCTACGAGCAGTACTTC CASRPGLERYEQYF
few . TRBJ1-3 TRBV29-1 TGCAGCGTTGTTTTTCCGGGTGGAAACACCATATATTTT CSVVFPGGNTIYF
few TRBD1 TRBJ2-5 TRBV24-1 TGTGCCACCAGTGCGGGACAGGGAGGGGAGACCCAGTACTTC CATSAGQGGETQYF
. . TRBJ2-7 TRBV5-1 TGCGCCAGCAGCTTGTGGGACACTACCTACGAGCAGTACTTC CASSLWDTTYEQYF
few . TRBJ2-1 TRBV11-2 TGTGCCAGCAGCTTAGAAGTAAACAATGAGCAGTTCTTC CASSLEVNNEQFF
few . TRBJ2-1 TRBV20-1 TGCAGTGCTAGAGAAATGACGTCGGAGAATGAGCAGTTCTTC CSAREMTSENEQFF
few . TRBJ2-1 TRBV24-1 TGTGCCACCAGTGCAAGAGAAAAGGATGAGCAGTTCTTC CATSAREKDEQFF
. TRBD1 TRBJ2-2 TRBV11-3 TGTGCCAGCAGCTGGGGACAGGGGACCGGGGAGCTGTTTTTT CASSWGQGTGELFF
. TRBD2 TRBJ2-1 TRBV5-1 TGCGCCAGCAGCTTGGTTAGTAGCGGGGACAATGAGCAGTTCTTC CASSLVSSGDNEQFF
few . TRBJ2-2 TRBV15 TGTGCCACCAGCAGTGATTTACTGGACCGACGCCTCTCGAACACCGGGGAGCTGTTTTTT CATSSDLLDRRLSNTGELFF
. . TRBJ2-7 TRBV29-1 TGCAGCGTTGAAGTACGAAGGTCACACCCCTACGAGCAGTACTTC CSVEVRRSHPYEQYF
. . TRBJ1-2 TRBV6-6 TGTGCCAGCAGTTACTCGGGGAATACCTTAAACTATGGCTACACCTTC CASSYSGNTLNYGYTF
many . TRBJ2-3 TRBV7-9 TGTGCCAGCAGCCGTCTGGGAACCGGGACTAGCACAGATACGCAGTATTTT CASSRLGTGTSTDTQYF
few TRBD1 TRBJ1-1 TRBV10-3 TGTGCCATCAGCGGGACAGGGCGTAAAGCTGAAGCTTTCTTT CAISGTGRKAEAFF
. TRBD1 TRBJ2-1 TRBV4-1 TGCGCCAGCAGCCAAGAAGGCGGGACAGGGATATACAATGAGCAGTTCTTC CASSQEGGTGIYNEQFF
. TRBD2 TRBJ2-3 TRBV4-1 TGCGCCAGCAGCCCGAGCGGGGTCGGTACGCAGTATTTT CASSPSGVGTQYF
many TRBD2 TRBJ2-4 TRBV7-9 TGTGCCAGCAGCTTGGCGGGGGGGTACCCTAAAAACATTCAGTACTTC CASSLAGGYPKNIQYF
few . TRBJ2-7 TRBV4-3 TGCGCCAGCAGCCAAGATCCGATAGGCACCGAGCAGTACTTC CASSQDPIGTEQYF
. . TRBJ1-2 TRBV5-1 TGCGCCAGCAGCTTGTACGGGGACGACTATGGCTACACCTTC CASSLYGDDYGYTF
few . TRBJ2-7 TRBV7-9 TGTGCCAGCAGCTCCACCCCAGTCGGCGAGGTGTACGAGCAGTACTTC CASSSTPVGEVYEQYF